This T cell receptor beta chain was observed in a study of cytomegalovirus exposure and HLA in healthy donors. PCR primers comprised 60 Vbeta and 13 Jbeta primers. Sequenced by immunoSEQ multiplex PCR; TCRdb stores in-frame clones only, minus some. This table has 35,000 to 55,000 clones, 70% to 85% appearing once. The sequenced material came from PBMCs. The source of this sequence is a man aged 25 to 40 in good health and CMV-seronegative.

In nucleotides, the CDR3 is TGTGCCAGCAGCTTAGAGGGGGCTGGCACTGAAGCTTTCTTT. Protein sequence: CASSLEGAGTEAFF. The chain has TRBV13 and TRBJ1-1, with 7 nucleotides matching TRBD1. V was pared by 1 base and J by 4 bases, with 3 bases of the junction left unmatched. The CDR3 spans 14 residues. Germline loops: CDR1 PRHDT, CDR2 FYEKMQ (reference sequence).